The 17 T cell receptor beta chains reported below all come from one sample, sequenced in a study of early T cells in non-severe SARS-CoV-2 infection. TCRdb itself ran the 5' RACE reads through MiXCR, one entry per CDR3 protein. The sample has some 19,000 distinct CDR3 sequences, approximately 4.4% seen once; the top ten hold roughly 7%. Sequencing was performed on whole blood. These receptors originate from an adult who was a healthcare worker with PCR-confirmed SARS-CoV-2 infection or an uninfected control (not recorded which).

Worth noting for this clonotype: This may arise from a read error, as a much more abundant clone is one base away. The chain uses TRBV29-1 and TRBJ2-7; D call uncertain. V lost 8 bases and J 4 bases, leaving 15 bases between the germline ends. Germline CDR1 reads SQVTM; CDR2 reads ANQGSEA. This CDR3 region has 12 residues. The DNA of the CDR3 is TGCAGCATTGGTATAGGTGGGTACGAGCAGTACTTC. This translates into CSIGIGGYEQYF.

This clonotype was counted many times. The CDR3 region has the DNA TGCAGTGCTAGTTCGCGTTACGATCAGCCCCAGCATTTT. Its translation is CSASSRYDQPQHF. The chain couples TRBV20-1 to TRBJ1-5; D is undetermined. Germline assignment: CDR1 DFQATT and CDR2 SNEGSKA (reference sequence). The ends were cut back, 3 bases at V and 5 bases at J, with 11 bases in the middle. The CDR3 totals 13 residues.

This clonotype was picked up many times. The chain joins TRBV5-1 to TRBJ2-5, with 7 bases matching TRBD1. V shed 0 bases, J shed 2 bases, and the junction held 7 bases outside the gene matches. Germline V gene lookup returns CDR1 SGHRS and CDR2 YFSETQ. CDR3 length: 16 residues. CDR3: CASSLAGTAIQETQYF. The CDR3 DNA is TGCGCCAGCAGCTTGGCTGGGACAGCCATTCAAGAGACCCAGTACTTC.

In its sample, this clonotype ranks as medium-sized. The chain links TRBV7-2 to TRBJ2-7, with TRBD1 identical over 8 bases. The CDR3 runs to 15 residues. Germline assignment: CDR1 SGHTA and CDR2 FQGNSA. Trimming cost V 5 bases and J 0 bases; bases outside gene matches: 6. The CDR3 reads CASSMSGGASYEQYF. The CDR3 DNA reads TGTGCCAGCAGCATGTCAGGGGGCGCCTCCTACGAGCAGTACTTC.

This clonotype occurred many times. The V call is TRBV6-6, the J call TRBJ1-2; D is perhaps TRBD1 (5 bases). The CDR3 consists of 15 residues. Germline V gene lookup returns CDR1 MNHNY and CDR2 SVGAGI (reference sequence). V was shortened by 2 bases and J by 7 bases, with 17 bases between the two germline ends. Here the CDR3 reads CASSYGGDVGLGYTF. CDR3 DNA: TGTGCCAGCAGTTACGGCGGGGACGTCGGGCTTGGCTACACCTTC.

In its sample, this clonotype was seen many times. J is TRBJ2-7 and V is TRBV7-6; possible D gene TRBD1, 7 bases. CDR1 and CDR2 from the germline V gene are SGHVS and FNYEAQ. The CDR3 runs to 13 residues. V was cut by 5 bases and J by 2 bases, with 10 bases left in between. The CDR3 is CASSQGGTYEQYF. CDR3 sequence (DNA): TGTGCCAGCAGCCAGGGGGGTACCTACGAGCAGTACTTC. Variable domain in full (rest from reference TRBV7-6 and TRBJ2-7): GAGVSQSPRYKVTKRGQDVALRCDPISGHVSLYWYRQALGQGPEFLTYFNYEAQQDKSGLPNDRFSAERPEGSISTLTIQRTEQRDSAMYRCASSQGGTYEQYFGPGTRLTVT.

Ten or more counts support this clonotype. The V call is TRBV6-4, the J call TRBJ1-2; 7 bases align to TRBD1. The germline CDR1 and CDR2 sequences are MRHNA and SNTAGT. This CDR3 spans 13 amino acids. V was clipped by 4 bases and J by 4 bases; unmatched bases: 3. CDR3 in amino acids: CASSAAGGYGYTF. Here the CDR3 DNA reads TGTGCCAGCAGTGCGGCAGGGGGCTATGGCTACACCTTC.

This clonotype is labeled as medium-sized (0.01 to 0.1%). The rearrangement uses TRBV10-3 and TRBJ2-7; D not resolved. Between the trimmed V and J ends, which lost 3 bases and 5 bases, there was a span of 2 bases. CDR1 is ENHRY and CDR2 is SYGVKD in the germline V gene. The CDR3 has 10 residues. The chain's CDR3 is CAISDHEQYF. CDR3 in DNA: TGTGCCATCAGTGACCACGAGCAGTACTTC.

There are a few counts of this clonotype. The chain combines TRBV7-3 with TRBJ2-4; possible D gene TRBD2, 6 bases. The CDR3 runs 15 residues. V shed 2 bases and J shed 7 bases, with 15 bases lying between them. Germline-derived CDR1 and CDR2 are SGHTA and FQGTGA. CDR3 sequence: CASSLGRGGVNIQYF. The CDR3 coding sequence is TGTGCCAGCAGCTTAGGCCGGGGAGGTGTGAACATTCAGTACTTC.

This clonotype was seen many times. The genes are TRBV5-1 and TRBJ2-7; D is unresolved. CDR1 SGHRS and CDR2 YFSETQ come from the germline V gene. The germline V and J ends were trimmed by 3 bases and 2 bases, with 15 bases remaining between them. There are 15 residues in the CDR3. The CDR3: CASSSRAGSPYEQYF. CDR3 DNA sequence: TGCGCCAGCAGCTCCCGGGCAGGCTCTCCCTACGAGCAGTACTTC.

This clonotype was found many times. The J gene is TRBJ2-1, the V gene TRBV30; D not resolved. The CDR3 consists of 16 residues. Germline V gene data show CDR1 as GTSNPN and CDR2 as SVGIG (reference sequence). With 5 bases removed from V and 0 bases from J, the gap between germline ends came to 17 bases. The chain's CDR3 is CAWWTGGVSSYNEQFF. The DNA for the CDR3 is TGTGCCTGGTGGACCGGTGGTGTAAGCTCCTACAATGAGCAGTTCTTC.

This clonotype appeared many times. The genes are TRBV11-2 and TRBJ2-1; 12 bases agree with TRBD2. The length of the CDR3 is 17 residues. Germline CDR1 and CDR2: SGHAT and FQNNGV. J lost 4 bases, V lost 4 bases, and 8 bases had no gene match. CDR3 nucleotides: TGTGCCAGCAGCTCTTCGACTAGCGGGGGATTATACAATGAGCAGTTCTTC. This translates into CASSSSTSGGLYNEQFF. Variable domain in full (rest from reference TRBV11-2 and TRBJ2-1): EAGVAQSPRYKIIEKRQSVAFWCNPISGHATLYWYQQILGQGPKLLIQFQNNGVVDDSQLPKDRFSAERLKGVDSTLKIQPAKLEDSAVYLCASSSSTSGGLYNEQFFGPGTRLTVL.

This clonotype appeared many times. V gene TRBV4-1 combines with J gene TRBJ2-3, with 9 bases that match TRBD1. There are 15 residues in the CDR3. With 8 bases clipped from V and 7 bases from J, the junction kept 13 bases outside the gene matches. The germline gives CDR1 MGHRA, CDR2 YSYEKL. In nucleotides, the CDR3 is TGCGCCAGCGCCTCGCCCGGGACAGGGACGAATACGCAGTATTTT. Residues: CASASPGTGTNTQYF.

There are many counts of this clonotype. The V call is TRBV27, the J call TRBJ2-2; no firm D call. Deletions cut 5 bases from V and 0 bases from J, with 10 bases between. Germline V gives CDR1 MNHEY, CDR2 SMNVEV (reference sequence). The CDR3 sequence is 15 residues long. In DNA, the CDR3 is TGTGCCAGCAGTCCGAAGGGTGCGAACACCGGGGAGCTGTTTTTT. Its protein product is CASSPKGANTGELFF.

The CDR3 protein is CSVGRTGDGEQYF. In DNA, the CDR3 is TGCAGCGTTGGAAGGACAGGCGACGGCGAGCAGTACTTC. This chain connects TRBV29-1 to TRBJ2-7; 7 positions match TRBD1. The junction had 9 bases not matched to a gene; V was cut back by 4 bases and J by 6 bases. The CDR3 extends over 13 amino acids. CDR1 and CDR2 from the germline V gene are SQVTM and ANQGSEA.

The rearrangement links TRBV5-5 to TRBJ1-1, with 9 bases identical to TRBD1. J was trimmed by 0 bases and V by 4 bases; bases with no gene match: 10. The CDR3 covers 17 residues. The germline gives CDR1 SGHKS, CDR2 YYEKEE (reference sequence). In DNA, the CDR3 is TGTGCCAGCAGCCCATTACAGGGGGCGCCAATGAACACTGAAGCTTTCTTT. Encoded protein: CASSPLQGAPMNTEAFF. Together with reference TRBV5-5 and TRBJ1-1, the CDR3 gives the full variable domain: DAGVTQSPTHLIKTRGQQVTLRCSPISGHKSVSWYQQVLGQGPQFIFQYYEKEERGRGNFPDRFSARQFPNYSSELNVNALLLGDSALYLCASSPLQGAPMNTEAFFGQGTRLTVV.

In this sample, this clonotype turned up many times. The chain carries TRBV7-8 and TRBJ1-2; 8 bases align to TRBD1. With V trimmed by 1 base and J by 2 bases, 12 bases remained unmatched. Germline assignment: CDR1 SGHVS and CDR2 FQNEAQ. The CDR3 has 18 residues. CDR3 sequence: CASSLVSGSGQVNYGYTF. CDR3 in DNA: TGTGCCAGCAGCTTAGTGAGCGGGTCGGGACAGGTGAACTATGGCTACACCTTC.